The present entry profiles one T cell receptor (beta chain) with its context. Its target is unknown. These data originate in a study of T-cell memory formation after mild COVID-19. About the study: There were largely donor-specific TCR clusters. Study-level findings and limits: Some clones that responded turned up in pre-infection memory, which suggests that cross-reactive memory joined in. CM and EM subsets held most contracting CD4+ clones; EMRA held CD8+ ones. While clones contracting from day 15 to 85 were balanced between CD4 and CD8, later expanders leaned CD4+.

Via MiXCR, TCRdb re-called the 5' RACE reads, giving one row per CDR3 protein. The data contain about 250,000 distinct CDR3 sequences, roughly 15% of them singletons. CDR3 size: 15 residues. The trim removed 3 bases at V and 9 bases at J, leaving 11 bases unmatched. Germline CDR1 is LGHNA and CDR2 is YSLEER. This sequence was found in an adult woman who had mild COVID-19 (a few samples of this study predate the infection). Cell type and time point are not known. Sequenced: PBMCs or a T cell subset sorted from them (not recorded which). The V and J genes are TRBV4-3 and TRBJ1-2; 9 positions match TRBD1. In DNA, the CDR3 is TGCGCCAGCAGCCACGATTTAGGGACAGGGAGGCGCTACACCTTC. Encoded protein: CASSHDLGTGRRYTF.